These 26 T cell receptor beta chains originate from one sample sequenced in a study of CD8 T cells in Susac syndrome. Random hexamers served to reverse transcribe roughly 0.45 to 1 ug RNA. TCRdb reprocessed the immunoSEQ multiplex PCR reads via MiXCR and lists one record per CDR3 protein. The repertoire holds about 180,000 distinct CDR3 sequences, with 90% to 95% as singletons. Sequencing was done on a sample of CD4+ T cells from PBMCs. These receptors originate from a human donor with Susac syndrome.

This sequence joins TRBV7-9 and TRBJ2-2; tentatively, D is TRBD1 or TRBD2 (5 bases each). The germline V and J ends were trimmed by 8 bases and 3 bases, with 13 bases remaining between them. Germline V gives CDR1 SEHNR, CDR2 FQNEAQ (reference sequence). This CDR3 region has 14 residues. This CDR3 is CASDRDGDTGELFF. The CDR3 DNA reads TGTGCCAGCGACCGGGACGGAGACACCGGGGAGCTGTTTTTT.

The genes are TRBV20-1 and TRBJ1-6; tentatively, D is TRBD1 (6 bases). The V end was cut by 2 bases, the J end by 9 bases, with 11 bases between. Germline V gene sequence: CDR1 DFQATT, CDR2 SNEGSKA (reference sequence). The CDR3 runs to 13 residues. The CDR3, as DNA: TGCAGTGCTAGAAAGGGGGGGGTTTCACCCCTCCACTTT. It codes for CSARKGGVSPLHF.

The genes are TRBV10-1 and TRBJ2-3; TRBD2 aligns across 8 bases. CDR1 and CDR2 (germline): WNHNN, SYGVQD (reference sequence). The CDR3 is made up of 12 amino acids. Unmatched junction bases numbered 8, after V lost 10 bases and J lost 8 bases. CDR3 DNA sequence: TGCGCCACAACCCTAGCGGGTGGTACGCAGTATTTT. Translated, it gives CATTLAGGTQYF.

The chain joins TRBV7-2 to TRBJ2-5, with D possibly being TRBD1 (6 bases). Germline CDR1 is SGHTA and CDR2 is FQGNSA. This CDR3 contains 13 residues. Between the trimmed V and J ends, which lost 6 bases and 4 bases, there was a span of 12 bases. CDR3: CASSGQRLETQYF. CDR3 sequence (DNA): TGTGCCAGCAGTGGACAGCGCTTAGAGACCCAGTACTTC.

The chain combines TRBV12-3 or TRBV12-4 with TRBJ2-4, with TRBD1 matching over 7 bases. The CDR3 runs 13 residues. V gave up 8 bases and J gave up 6 bases; unmatched junction bases: 7. For the CDR3, the DNA is TGTGCCAGCGTGGGGACAGCAAGAAACATTCAGTACTTC. This sequence encodes CASVGTARNIQYF.

The chain employs TRBV11-2 and TRBJ1-5; no firm D call. The germline V gene encodes CDR1 SGHAT and CDR2 FQNNGV. This CDR3 has 15 amino acids. With 5 bases removed from V and 7 bases from J, the gap between germline ends came to 18 bases. CDR3 DNA sequence: TGTGCCAGCAGCAAAACTTGGGGTTCCGGGCAGCCCCAGCATTTT. Protein sequence: CASSKTWGSGQPQHF.

As DNA, the CDR3 is TGTGCCAGCAGCCCAACTGGAACCTATAATTCACCCCTCCACTTT. It is translated as CASSPTGTYNSPLHF. The chain combines TRBV7-3 with TRBJ1-6, with D unclear. V was clipped by 5 bases and J by 2 bases, with 10 bases between them. The CDR3 sequence is 15 residues long. The germline V gene has CDR1 SGHTA and CDR2 FQGTGA.

The chain joins TRBV20-1 to TRBJ1-1, with D possibly being TRBD1 (6 bases). Germline loops: CDR1 DFQATT, CDR2 SNEGSKA (reference sequence). The CDR3 length is 12 residues. Deletions cut 6 bases from V and 1 base from J, with 9 bases between. CDR3 amino acids: CSAGTPNTEAFF. The CDR3 DNA is TGCAGTGCAGGGACACCGAACACTGAAGCTTTCTTT.

This clonotype has just one count. This sequence joins TRBV10-3 and TRBJ1-5; D is uncertain. V lost 0 bases to trimming and J lost 4 bases, with 1 base between them. Germline CDR1 reads ENHRY; CDR2 reads SYGVKD. The CDR3 spans 12 residues. CDR3 residues: CAISESNQPQHF. CDR3 bases: TGTGCCATCAGTGAGTCGAATCAGCCCCAGCATTTT.

The chain couples TRBV12-5 to TRBJ2-7; D is perhaps TRBD1 (6 bases). V lost 10 bases to trimming and J lost 3 bases, with 10 bases between them. Germline assignment: CDR1 LGHNT and CDR2 FRNRAP. CDR3 length: 11 amino acids. CDR3 in DNA: TGTGCTATTACAGGGAGCTACGAGCAGTACTTC. Protein: CAITGSYEQYF.

The rearrangement uses TRBV10-3 and TRBJ2-4; the D is unclear. This CDR3 has 14 amino acids. The V and J ends lost 10 bases and 3 bases respectively, with 16 bases between them. Germline V gives CDR1 ENHRY, CDR2 SYGVKD. CDR3 DNA sequence: TGTGCCACCTCCGGGCAGCTCGACAAAAACATTCAGTACTTC. It is translated as CATSGQLDKNIQYF.

CDR3 DNA: TGTGCCAGCAGATCGACAGGGACCTACGAGCAGTACTTC. Its protein is CASRSTGTYEQYF. J is TRBJ2-7 and V is TRBV6-6, with 7 bases aligning to TRBD1. The length of the CDR3 is 13 residues. Germline loops: CDR1 MNHNY, CDR2 SVGAGI (reference sequence). Trimming took 6 bases from V and 2 from J; bases not matched to a gene: 4.

The V call is TRBV9, the J call TRBJ2-2; TRBD1 is a possible D gene (6 bases). The V gene's germline CDR1 is SGDLS and CDR2 YYNGEE. The CDR3 runs 14 residues. The V and J ends lost 0 bases and 8 bases respectively, with 11 bases between them. CDR3 DNA: TGTGCCAGCAGCGTAGACAGGGCCCGGGGGGAGCTGTTTTTT. The encoded protein is CASSVDRARGELFF.

In its sample, this clonotype was seen once. The V and J genes are TRBV29-1 and TRBJ1-1, with D possibly TRBD1 on 6 matching bases. The V and J ends lost 7 bases and 6 bases respectively, with 15 bases between them. The CDR3 runs to 12 residues. CDR1 SQVTM and CDR2 ANQGSEA come from the germline V gene. CDR3 amino acids: CSAGPGVAEAFF. For the CDR3, the DNA is TGCAGCGCGGGGCCAGGGGTCGCTGAAGCTTTCTTT.

This chain joins TRBV15 and TRBJ2-5; TRBD1 matches 7 bases. The CDR3 length is 15 residues. The V and J ends lost 2 bases and 2 bases, in that order; junction bases with no gene match: 5. In germline, CDR1 is LNHNV, CDR2 YYDKDF (reference sequence). In DNA form, the CDR3 reads TGTGCCACCAGCAGACGAAACAGGGGACAAGAGACCCAGTACTTC. Translation: CATSRRNRGQETQYF. The full variable domain, its missing parts supplied by reference TRBV15 and TRBJ2-5, is DAMVIQNPRYQVTQFGKPVTLSCSQTLNHNVMYWYQQKSSQAPKLLFHYYDKDFNNEADTPDNFQSRRPNTSFCFLDIRSPGLGDTAMYLCATSRRNRGQETQYFGPGTRLLVL.

The V call is TRBV30, the J call TRBJ1-2; D call uncertain. The CDR3 runs 13 residues. The germline V gene encodes CDR1 GTSNPN and CDR2 SVGIG (reference sequence). The V end lost 3 bases, the J end lost 0 bases, and 8 bases lay between the germline ends. The CDR3 coding sequence is TGTGCCTGGAGGTGGAAAGCTAACTATGGCTACACCTTC. This sequence encodes CAWRWKANYGYTF. Together with reference TRBV30 and TRBJ1-2, the CDR3 gives the full variable domain: SQTIHQWPATLVQPVGSPLSLECTVEGTSNPNLYWYRQAAGRGLQLLFYSVGIGQISSEVPQNLSASRPQDRQFILSSKKLLLSDSGFYLCAWRWKANYGYTFGSGTRLTVV.

The chain combines TRBV6-1 with TRBJ2-2; D is possibly TRBD1 or TRBD2 (5 bases each). The CDR3 loop spans 15 amino acids. Trimming stripped 4 bases from V and 1 base from J, with 10 bases between. Germline V gene sequence: CDR1 MNHNS, CDR2 SASEGT. CDR3 amino acids: CASSASGRNTGELFF. The CDR3 nucleotides read TGTGCCAGCAGTGCGTCAGGGAGGAACACCGGGGAGCTGTTTTTT.

The rearrangement joins TRBV2 to TRBJ2-5; 10 bases fit TRBD2. The V gene's germline CDR1 is SNHLY and CDR2 FYNNEI. The CDR3 runs to 14 residues. The V and J ends lost 10 bases and 5 bases, in that order; junction bases with no gene match: 10. This CDR3 reads CATKRGGSWETQYF. The CDR3 bases are TGTGCCACCAAGCGGGGGGGATCCTGGGAGACCCAGTACTTC.

This clonotype is a singleton in its sample. The chain recombines TRBV15 with TRBJ1-4; D unresolved. The CDR3 has 13 residues. CDR1 and CDR2 (germline): LNHNV, YYDKDF (reference sequence). Trimming removed 0 bases from V and 13 bases from J, with 12 bases in between. For the CDR3, the DNA is TGTGCCACCAGCAGAGATTTGAGGACGGGACTGTTTTTT. Translated, it gives CATSRDLRTGLFF. The full variable domain, its missing parts supplied by reference TRBV15 and TRBJ1-4, is DAMVIQNPRYQVTQFGKPVTLSCSQTLNHNVMYWYQQKSSQAPKLLFHYYDKDFNNEADTPDNFQSRRPNTSFCFLDIRSPGLGDTAMYLCATSRDLRTGLFFGSGTQLSVL.

This clonotype came up a few times. The rearrangement uses TRBV9 and TRBJ2-3; 11 nucleotides agree with TRBD2. The CDR3 consists of 15 residues. V was clipped by 2 bases and J by 5 bases; unmatched bases: 4. Germline CDR1 SGDLS, CDR2 YYNGEE. CDR3 amino acids: CASSVSGGAGDTQYF. The CDR3 DNA reads TGTGCCAGCAGCGTTAGCGGGGGGGCTGGAGATACGCAGTATTTT.

The chain employs TRBV25-1 and TRBJ2-5; D is uncertain. CDR3 length: 13 amino acids. Trimming took off 6 bases at V and 1 base at J, with 9 bases between the two ends. In germline, CDR1 is MGHDK, CDR2 SYGVNS. In DNA form, the CDR3 reads TGTGCCAGCAGCTTTCGGGTCCAAGAGACCCAGTACTTC. Translated, it gives CASSFRVQETQYF.

The table lists this clonotype with a count of one. The chain uses TRBV27 and TRBJ1-1, with D unclear. This CDR3 has 13 residues. Germline V gene lookup returns CDR1 MNHEY and CDR2 SMNVEV (reference sequence). With 6 bases removed from V and 4 bases from J, the gap between germline ends came to 12 bases. DNA of the CDR3: TGTGCCAGCAGATTTCAGACATTCACTGAAGCTTTCTTT. Encoded protein: CASRFQTFTEAFF.

The genes are TRBV12-3 or TRBV12-4 and TRBJ2-3; the D call may be TRBD1 or TRBD2 (5 bases each). The CDR3 is 14 residues long. The V gene lost 4 bases and the J gene lost 4 bases, with 12 bases spanning the gap. The CDR3 region has the DNA TGTGCCAGCAGTTCAAGGCCGGGGCCAGATACGCAGTATTTT. Amino acid sequence: CASSSRPGPDTQYF.

The chain recombines TRBV5-1 with TRBJ2-5; 7 bases map to TRBD2. CDR3 length equals 16 residues. The J segment lost 0 bases and the V segment lost 5 bases, leaving 10 bases of the junction unmatched. The germline CDR1 and CDR2 sequences are SGHRS and YFSETQ. CDR3 sequence reads: CASSPLASGDQETQYF. The CDR3 nucleotides are TGCGCCAGCAGTCCGCTGGCTAGCGGCGACCAAGAGACCCAGTACTTC.

The J gene is TRBJ2-5, the V gene TRBV20-1; D ambiguous. The CDR3 consists of 12 residues. Germline V gene data show CDR1 as DFQATT and CDR2 as SNEGSKA (reference sequence). Deletions cut 5 bases from V and 6 bases from J, with 13 bases between. CDR3: CSAPLPSKTQYF. The CDR3 DNA is TGCAGTGCTCCCCTCCCCTCGAAGACCCAGTACTTC.

Concerning this clonotype: The junction departs from germline at one end; a sequencing error may be responsible. J is TRBJ2-2 and V is TRBV30, with D perhaps being TRBD1 or TRBD2 (6 bases each). The CDR3 sequence is 12 residues long. The germline V gene has CDR1 GTSNPN and CDR2 SVGIG (reference sequence). This CDR3 is CVWGRGTGELFF. The CDR3 nucleotides read TGTGTCTGGGGGCGGGGAACCGGGGAGCTGTTTTTT.